The 12 T cell receptor beta chains reported below all come from one sample, sequenced in a study of cytomegalovirus exposure and HLA in healthy donors. TCRdb's table, derived via immunoSEQ multiplex PCR, lists solely in-frame clones and lacks some. The sample includes over 200,000 clones, 88% of them seen just once. The sequenced sample consisted of PBMCs. The receptors come from a woman in her late teens or twenties in good health and CMV-seronegative.

V gene TRBV28 combines with J gene TRBJ1-2, with TRBD1 matching 9 bases. Germline V CDR1 and CDR2: MDHEN, SYDVKM. V lost 6 bases, J lost 4 bases, and 6 bases stayed unmatched. This CDR3 spans 14 amino acids. The CDR3 reads CASSPTGGTYGYTF. CDR3 nucleotides: TGTGCCAGCAGCCCGACAGGGGGGACCTATGGCTACACCTTC.

This chain links TRBV10-3 with TRBJ1-4; D remains ambiguous. The CDR3 is made up of 13 amino acids. The V and J ends lost 6 bases and 5 bases respectively, with 10 bases between them. Germline V gene lookup returns CDR1 ENHRY and CDR2 SYGVKD. Written as DNA, the CDR3 is TGTGCCATCAGAGAAACCACAAATGAAAAACTGTTTTTT. It translates to CAIRETTNEKLFF.

Points on this clone: Other nucleotide sequences from this sample produce the same CDR3. The chain has TRBV11-2 and TRBJ2-7; no definite D call. The ends were cut back, 5 bases at V and 0 bases at J, with 5 bases in the middle. The CDR3 is 12 residues long. Germline V gene lookup returns CDR1 SGHAT and CDR2 FQNNGV. The CDR3 DNA follows: TGTGCCAGCAGCCCGAGCTCCTACGAGCAGTACTTC. This gives the protein CASSPSSYEQYF.

This chain links TRBV5-6 with TRBJ2-5; TRBD1 is a possible D gene (5 bases). The CDR3 is 16 amino acids. Germline CDR1 reads SGHDT; CDR2 reads YYEEEE. V lost 0 bases, J lost 2 bases, and 14 bases lay in between. The CDR3 is CASSLEGVRQQETQYF. Written as DNA, the CDR3 is TGTGCCAGCAGCTTGGAAGGGGTGAGACAACAAGAGACCCAGTACTTC.

This clone was seen just once. J is TRBJ2-7 and V is TRBV10-3; weak D call: TRBD2 (5 bases). V was pared by 4 bases and J by 7 bases, with 17 bases between. The CDR3 sequence is 14 residues long. Germline V CDR1 and CDR2: ENHRY, SYGVKD. This CDR3 reads CAISGPGETGEQYF. The CDR3 DNA is TGTGCCATCAGTGGGCCCGGGGAGACGGGGGAGCAGTACTTC.

This clone showed up just a few times. The chain uses TRBV7-9 and TRBJ2-5; D gene ambiguous. V dropped 8 bases and J dropped 1 base, with 11 bases sitting between them. CDR3 size: 13 residues. The V gene's germline CDR1 is SEHNR and CDR2 FQNEAQ (reference sequence). CDR3 region: CASRRQLQETQYF. CDR3 nucleotides: TGTGCCAGCCGGCGGCAGCTCCAAGAGACCCAGTACTTC.

The V and J genes are TRBV7-2 and TRBJ2-3, with D tentatively TRBD2 (7 bases). Germline V gene data show CDR1 as SGHTA and CDR2 as FQGNSA. V gave up 10 bases and J gave up 4 bases, with 12 bases separating them. CDR3 size: 12 residues. CDR3: CATGGLSDTQYF. CDR3 sequence (DNA): TGTGCCACCGGGGGGCTTTCAGATACGCAGTATTTT.

This clone was observed a single time. The rearrangement uses TRBV4-1 and TRBJ2-3, with TRBD2 as a possible D gene (6 bases). V shed 0 bases and J shed 6 bases, with 13 bases lying between them. The germline V gene encodes CDR1 MGHRA and CDR2 YSYEKL. The CDR3 spans 15 residues. The CDR3 coding sequence is TGCGCCAGCAGCCAAGAAGAGGGGACTGGCGATACGCAGTATTTT. It is translated as CASSQEEGTGDTQYF.

The chain links TRBV4-1 to TRBJ2-3; D unclear. The CDR3 length is 15 residues. Trimming removed 0 bases from V and 1 base from J, with 8 bases in between. Per the germline V gene, CDR1 is MGHRA and CDR2 is YSYEKL. The CDR3 loop is CASSQDSTGTDTQYF. In DNA, the CDR3 is TGCGCCAGCAGCCAAGATTCTACAGGCACAGATACGCAGTATTTT.

V and J are TRBV27 and TRBJ2-6; weak D call: TRBD2 (6 bases). The germline V gene has CDR1 MNHEY and CDR2 SMNVEV (reference sequence). The ends were cut back, 7 bases at V and 0 bases at J, with 13 bases in the middle. The CDR3 sequence is 16 residues long. CDR3 residues: CASKPRGDSGANVLTF. Here the CDR3 DNA reads TGTGCCAGCAAGCCGCGGGGCGACTCTGGGGCCAACGTCCTGACTTTC.

The chain has TRBV9 and TRBJ1-2; D perhaps matches TRBD1 (5 bases). Trimming shortened V by 1 base and J by 4 bases, and 17 bases separated the two germline ends. The CDR3 runs to 16 residues. CDR1 is SGDLS and CDR2 is YYNGEE in the germline V gene. CDR3 residues: CASSVSRVGQPYGYTF. The CDR3 nucleotides read TGTGCCAGCAGCGTATCCAGGGTGGGGCAGCCCTATGGCTACACCTTC.

By proportion, this clone is medium-sized. The chain recombines TRBV6-4 with TRBJ2-3; 10 bases map to TRBD1. The CDR3 loop spans 15 amino acids. Germline lookup yields CDR1 MRHNA and CDR2 SNTAGT. Trimming took 4 bases from V and 1 from J; bases not matched to a gene: 2. CDR3 protein: CASSAGTGGTDTQYF. CDR3 nucleotides: TGTGCCAGCAGTGCCGGGACAGGGGGCACAGATACGCAGTATTTT.